This T cell receptor beta chain was recovered during a study of naive and memory T cell subsets. The CDR3 has 16 residues. The V and J ends lost 5 bases and 8 bases, in that order; junction bases with no gene match: 7. An equimolar mix of two oligonucleotides served as the beta constant-region primer for TRBC1 and TRBC2. TCRdb called the UMI-ligation and nested PCR reads again in MiXCR, with one record for every CDR3 protein. Among under 150,000 distinct CDR3 sequences listed, approximately 15% were seen once. Only a few counts were recorded for this clonotype. Sequences were obtained from naive CD4+ T cells from blood. The J gene is TRBJ1-6, the V gene TRBV12-3 or TRBV12-4, with 12 bases identical to TRBD1. This receptor was taken from a human donor in good health. The chain's CDR3 is CASSLRDRGRDSPLHF. The CDR3 region has the DNA TGTGCCAGCAGTCTCCGGGACAGGGGGCGCGATTCACCCCTCCACTTT.